This record concerns one TCR beta chain sequence. The antigen remains undetermined. V lost 6 bases and J lost 8, with 13 bases in between. CDR3 length: 13 amino acids. With a J-beta primer mix and a sample-barcoded 5' primer, a second PCR ran roughly 6 to 11 cycles. One entry per CDR3 protein results from TCRdb running MiXCR on the 5' RACE reads. The sample includes over a million distinct CDR3 sequences, approximately 42% of them seen just once. The data derive from a study of blood T cells in healthy people across ages. Findings and caveats of the study: The fall in TCR beta diversity per million T cells was roughly linear with age. Both higher diversity and more naive CD4+ cells marked long-lived donors when set against aged donors.

Every donor contributed ten milliliters of peripheral blood by blood draw. No fewer than 7 million PBMCs went into each sample. The J gene is TRBJ1-4, the V gene TRBV12-3 or TRBV12-4; D gene unclear. The source material was blood. The origin of this receptor is a woman aged 18-29 years in good health. The CDR3 loop reads CASSSQAGEKLFF. The CDR3 region has the DNA TGTGCCAGCAGCTCCCAGGCTGGAGAAAAACTGTTTTTT.